The clone carrying this TCR beta chain was picked up many times. This sample was included in a study of T cells in Graves' hyperthyroidism and ophthalmopathy. The CDR3 loop spans 14 amino acids. The germline CDR1 and CDR2 sequences are SGHDN and FVKESK. The trim removed 6 bases at V and 0 bases at J, leaving 3 bases unmatched. RNA transcripts were the template for amplifying TCR beta CDR3 regions. HTBI primers drove first-round RT-PCR of the TCR CDR3. TCRdb used MiXCR to reprocess the multiplex PCR reads, holding one entry per CDR3 protein. The data contain hundreds of thousands of distinct CDR3 sequences, roughly 15% of them seen just once; the ten biggest clones take up less than 15%.

The sequence was collected from a man younger than 35 with Graves' ophthalmopathy. Sequenced material: blood. This chain connects TRBV14 to TRBJ2-7; 9 nucleotides agree with TRBD2. This CDR3 reads CASRSTSGSYEQYF. The CDR3 DNA is TGTGCCAGCAGATCGACTAGCGGCTCCTACGAGCAGTACTTC. Full variable domain (outside the CDR3, taken from reference TRBV14 and TRBJ2-7): EAGVTQFPSHSVIEKGQTVTLRCDPISGHDNLYWYRRVMGKEIKFLLHFVKESKQDESGMPNNRFLAERTGGTYSTLKVQPAELEDSGVYFCASRSTSGSYEQYFGPGTRLTVT.